This T cell receptor beta chain was profiled in a study of T cell responses to AZD1222 COVID-19 vaccine. In the case of this clone: Its antigen remains unknown.

The repertoire was sequenced with immunoSEQ multiplex PCR; TCRdb's copy has only in-frame clones and lacks some. The data contain about 120,000 clones, approximately 90% of them singletons. Study outcomes and limitations: Spike regions recognized by vaccine-associated CD4 TCRs spanned the protein, led by 160-218 and 743-854.

Sequencing was performed on peripheral blood, taken 28 days after the second AZD1222 dose. This TCR came from an adult who received the AZD1222 COVID-19 vaccine.

CDR3 region: CASSLGTGVSYEQYF. CDR3 bases: TGCGCCAGCAGCTTGGGGACAGGGGTATCCTACGAGCAGTACTTC. The chain combines TRBV5-1 with TRBJ2-7, with 9 bases that match TRBD1. After removal of 0 bases from V and 1 base from J, the junction contained 2 bases not matched to a gene. This CDR3 contains 15 residues. Per germline, CDR1 SGHRS and CDR2 YFSETQ.